These T cell receptor beta chains were read from a single sample in a study of T cells in Graves' hyperthyroidism and ophthalmopathy. TCRdb re-derived calls from the multiplex PCR reads in MiXCR, one entry per CDR3 protein. Here the sample spans 300,000 to 500,000 distinct CDR3 sequences, about 14% being singletons. The sample taken for sequencing was blood. The receptors shown here come from a man aged 50-59 years with Graves' ophthalmopathy. Each CDR3 is given with its conserved first and last residue. A D gene is named only where the DNA matches it firmly. Clone size appears in some rows only: once, few, many, or a class for an expanded clone.

V,J,D,size,DNA,CDR3
TRBV2,TRBJ2-5,TRBD1,many,TGTGCCAGCAGCTCAGACAGGGTCGGAGAGACCCAGTACTTC,CASSSDRVGETQYF
TRBV4-3,TRBJ1-1,-,few,TGCGCCAGCAGCCAAGACCCAGGGGACACTGAAGCTTTCTTT,CASSQDPGDTEAFF
TRBV29-1,TRBJ1-1,-,many,TGCAGCGTTGAACCCTTAGGGAGGACTGAAGCTTTCTTT,CSVEPLGRTEAFF
TRBV20-1,TRBJ2-3,-,many,TGCAGTGCTAGAGTGGGGGCTAGGATAGATACGCAGTATTTT,CSARVGARIDTQYF
TRBV20-1,TRBJ2-3,-,many,TGCAGTGCTAGAGATCTACTAGCCGCAGATACGCAGTATTTT,CSARDLLAADTQYF
TRBV20-1,TRBJ2-7,-,-,TGCAGTGCTGTAAGATATGGGGACGGGGAATACGAGCAGTACTTC,CSAVRYGDGEYEQYF
TRBV11-1,TRBJ2-1,TRBD1,-,TGTGCCAGCAGCACCTCCCGGGACAGGGGGCGTAGGGTGCAGTTCTTC,CASSTSRDRGRRVQFF
TRBV3-1,TRBJ2-7,TRBD2,many,TGTGCCAGCAGCCATGGAACTAGCGGGATCGGCGAGCAGTACTTC,CASSHGTSGIGEQYF
TRBV28,TRBJ2-4,-,many,TGTGCCAGCAGGTATGGGGGAGCCAAAAACATTCAGTACTTC,CASRYGGAKNIQYF
TRBV29-1,TRBJ2-5,-,many,TGCAGCGTGGGGACAAGGGCGGGGGAGACCCAGTACTTC,CSVGTRAGETQYF
TRBV20-1,TRBJ2-1,-,many,TGCAGTGCTAGGATTCAGGGGAGGGGATCCTACAATGAGCAGTTCTTC,CSARIQGRGSYNEQFF
TRBV20-1,TRBJ1-4,-,-,TGCAGTGCAGGGACCGCGGCTAATGAAAAACTGTTTTTT,CSAGTAANEKLFF
TRBV5-4,TRBJ2-3,TRBD2,-,TGTGCCAGCAGCTTGGAGGCTAGCGGGAGCGGTAGCACAGATACGCAGTATTTT,CASSLEASGSGSTDTQYF
TRBV14,TRBJ2-2,-,few,TGTGCCAGCAGCCGAACAACTCCGACGAACACCGGGGAGCTGTTTTTT,CASSRTTPTNTGELFF
TRBV20-1,TRBJ1-1,TRBD1,many,TGCAGTGCCCGTAAGGGACAGGTGAGAAAAGCTTTCTTT,CSARKGQVRKAFF
TRBV20-1,TRBJ2-7,TRBD2,many,TGCAGTGCTACCCCCCTAGCGGGTAATTCCTACGAGCAGTACTTC,CSATPLAGNSYEQYF
TRBV3-1,TRBJ2-3,-,many,TGTGCCAGCAGCCCTACGGACTCTGTCCGAGGTAACACAGATACGCAGTATTTT,CASSPTDSVRGNTDTQYF
TRBV18,TRBJ2-7,TRBD1,-,TGTGCCAGCTCACCAGCGGGACAGGGAACCTACGAGCAGTACTTC,CASSPAGQGTYEQYF
TRBV18,TRBJ2-7,-,many,TGTGCCAGCTCAGTGGCAAGTACCTACGAGCAGTACTTC,CASSVASTYEQYF
TRBV9,TRBJ1-5,TRBD1,many,TGTGCCAGCAGCGTAGGGACAGGGGGCAATCAGCCCCAGCATTTT,CASSVGTGGNQPQHF
TRBV20-1,TRBJ2-4,TRBD2,-,TGCAGTGCTAGAGGGGGGGGGGGAGCCAAAAACATTCAGTACTTC,CSARGGGGAKNIQYF
TRBV2,TRBJ1-5,TRBD1,many,TGTGCCAGCAGGGCCGACAGGGGAGGCAATCAGCCCCAGCATTTT,CASRADRGGNQPQHF
TRBV2,TRBJ2-5,-,many,TGTGCCAGCAGTGCGGTATGGGGAGAGACCCAGTACTTC,CASSAVWGETQYF
TRBV18,TRBJ2-3,-,many,TGTGCCAGCGGGGGCACAAATACGCAGTATTTT,CASGGTNTQYF
TRBV7-8,TRBJ2-1,-,many,TGTGCCAGCAGTCCCCTGCCGAGACAAAGCGTTGGTGAGCAGTTCTTC,CASSPLPRQSVGEQFF
TRBV2,TRBJ2-7,TRBD1,many,TGTGCCAGCAGCACAGGGGTATCTTTCTACGAGCAGTACTTC,CASSTGVSFYEQYF
TRBV15,TRBJ2-3,-,few,TGTGCCACCAGCAGCGGGAGCACAGATACGCAGTATTTT,CATSSGSTDTQYF
TRBV30,TRBJ2-1,-,many,TGTGCCTGGAGTGTTGGGCTTAGCAATGAGCAGTTCTTC,CAWSVGLSNEQFF
TRBV28,TRBJ2-2,-,many,TGTGCCAGCAGTTTATTAGGTCGACTAGTTTACACCGGGGAGCTGTTTTTT,CASSLLGRLVYTGELFF
TRBV28,TRBJ1-4,TRBD1,many,TGTGCCAGCAGAGGGACAGGGGGCACGAGAGAAAAACTGTTTTTT,CASRGTGGTREKLFF
TRBV18,TRBJ2-5,-,many,TGTGCCAGCTCACCACAAGAGACCCAGTACTTC,CASSPQETQYF
TRBV28,TRBJ1-2,-,-,TGTGCCAGCAGCATAGGTGTTAAAGGCTACACCTTC,CASSIGVKGYTF
TRBV30,TRBJ2-5,-,many,TGTGCCTGGAGTAACGAGGAGGAGACCCAGTACTTC,CAWSNEEETQYF
TRBV24-1,TRBJ2-5,-,-,TGTGCCACCAGTGCAAAAGAGACCCAGTACTTC,CATSAKETQYF
TRBV19,TRBJ2-7,-,few,TGTGCCAGTAGTAACATAGAGAGTAAAGCCTACGAGCAGTACTTC,CASSNIESKAYEQYF
TRBV27,TRBJ2-5,TRBD2,many,TGTGCCAGCAGTTTGGGCGGGGGGCGCTTCGAGACCCAGTACTTC,CASSLGGGRFETQYF
TRBV2,TRBJ1-1,-,many,TGTGCCAGCAGTCCAAGGGGGTGGAACACTGAAGCTTTCTTT,CASSPRGWNTEAFF
TRBV5-1,TRBJ1-3,-,-,TGCGCCAGCAGCTTTGCAGGACAGTCCGGAAACACCATATATTTT,CASSFAGQSGNTIYF
TRBV5-1,TRBJ2-1,TRBD1,many,TGCGCCAGCAGCCCTGGTGGCTACAGGGGGCATAAGTTCTTC,CASSPGGYRGHKFF
TRBV19,TRBJ2-3,TRBD2,-,TGTGCCAGTAGTAGCCCAGTAGCGGGAGCAATAGATACGCAGTATTTT,CASSSPVAGAIDTQYF
TRBV3-1,TRBJ2-1,TRBD2,many,TGTGCCAGCAGCCAGTCAGGGAGGGTCAATGAGCAGTTCTTC,CASSQSGRVNEQFF